The 25 T cell receptor beta chains below were found in one sample sequenced in a study of tumor and adjacent non-tumor tissue in lung cancer. RNA was extracted from bulk tissue without any cell sorting. A modified ARM-PCR protocol with three rounds of nested PCR amplified TCRbeta. One entry per CDR3 protein results from TCRdb running MiXCR on the multiplex PCR reads. This table holds roughly 120,000 distinct CDR3 sequences, roughly 80% found once. The sequencing input was lung tumor tissue. These TCRs come from a woman aged 60 to 75 with non-small cell lung cancer.

In the case of this clonotype: The final CDR3 position lacks the conserved phenylalanine or tryptophan, pointing to a likely read error. The V and J genes are TRBV28 and TRBJ2-3; D unresolved. The germline V and J ends were trimmed by 10 bases and 6 bases, with 20 bases remaining between them. The CDR3 totals 14 residues. Germline lookup yields CDR1 MDHEN and CDR2 SYDVKM. The CDR3 sequence is CAITPRTMVDTQYL. CDR3 in DNA: TGTGCCATCACCCCCCGGACCATGGTGGATACGCAGTATTTG.

On this clonotype: One end of the junction fails to match germline, which may point to a read error. The rearrangement uses TRBV12-3 or TRBV12-4 and TRBJ2-3; D is tentatively TRBD1 or TRBD2 (5 bases each). This CDR3 is built from 12 residues. CDR3 loop: CVSGSDLGAQYF. DNA for the CDR3: TGTGTCAGCGGTTCGGACCTAGGGGCGCAGTATTTT.

For this clonotype: A read error may be the cause here, since a much bigger clone is one base away. This chain joins TRBV18 and TRBJ1-5; possible D gene TRBD1, 6 bases. Germline CDR1 reads KGHSH; CDR2 reads LQKENI. Trimming took off 3 bases at V and 6 bases at J, with 15 bases between the two ends. The CDR3 totals 15 residues. CDR3 protein: CASSPLQGTVQPQHF. The CDR3 DNA follows: TGTGCCAGCTCACCCCTACAGGGAACAGTTCAGCCCCAGCATTTT.

This clonotype appeared a few times. This rearrangement joins TRBV28 to TRBJ2-1; 7 nucleotides match TRBD1. Germline CDR1 and CDR2: MDHEN and SYDVKM. The CDR3 consists of 14 residues. The junction had 3 bases not matched to a gene; V was cut back by 4 bases and J by 3 bases. The CDR3 is CASSSGQHYNEQFF. The CDR3 DNA reads as TGTGCCAGCAGTTCGGGACAGCACTACAATGAGCAGTTCTTC.

Comment on this clonotype: A read error may produce the germline difference seen at one junction end. The chain couples TRBV11-1 to TRBJ1-1; D remains unclear. The CDR3 is 15 amino acids. Germline loops: CDR1 SGHAT, CDR2 FQDESV (reference sequence). CDR3 amino acids: CASSLERHPNTEAFF. The CDR3 nucleotides read TGCGCCAGCAGCTTGGAGAGACACCCGAACACTGAAGCTTTCTTT.

Remarks on this clonotype: The junction departs from the called germline gene at one end, perhaps through a read error. This sequence joins TRBV11-2 and TRBJ1-5, with a tentative D call TRBD1 (5 bases). The CDR3 totals 13 residues. Germline V gene lookup returns CDR1 SGHAT and CDR2 FQNNGV. CDR3: CSSSRRRGQPQHF. Written as DNA, the CDR3 is TGTTCCAGCTCCCGGCGAAGGGGTCAGCCCCAGCATTTT.

This chain links TRBV28 with TRBJ2-7; 7 positions match TRBD2. The CDR3 totals 15 residues. Germline V gene lookup returns CDR1 MDHEN and CDR2 SYDVKM. The J segment lost 1 base and the V segment lost 7 bases, leaving 10 bases of the junction unmatched. This CDR3 is CASIWDGEGSYEQYF. DNA of the CDR3: TGTGCCAGCATTTGGGACGGGGAGGGATCCTACGAGCAGTACTTC.

This clonotype appeared a few times. This clone may be a read error of a much larger clone one base away. This rearrangement joins TRBV6-2 or TRBV6-3 to TRBJ2-3; no reliable D call. This CDR3 spans 14 amino acids. Germline V CDR1 and CDR2: MNHEY, SVGEGT. Here the CDR3 reads CVSSYVISTDTQYF. In nucleotides, the CDR3 is TGTGTCAGCAGTTACGTGATCAGCACAGATACGCAGTATTTT.

This clonotype came up many times. V and J are TRBV20-1 and TRBJ2-1; 9 nucleotides align to TRBD1. J was trimmed by 1 base and V by 0 bases; bases with no gene match: 4. Germline V gene sequence: CDR1 DFQATT, CDR2 SNEGSKA (reference sequence). This CDR3 has 16 residues. DNA of the CDR3: TGCAGTGCTAGAGAGGGACAGGGAGGGTCCTACAATGAGCAGTTCTTC. This codes for CSAREGQGGSYNEQFF.

To note about this clonotype: Lacking the conserved final phenylalanine or tryptophan, this CDR3 likely reflects a read error. The chain recombines TRBV11-1 with TRBJ2-1; TRBD2 aligns across 11 bases. The CDR3 covers 16 residues. With V trimmed by 7 bases and J by 6 bases, 11 bases remained unmatched. CDR1 and CDR2 from the germline V gene are SGHAT and FQDESV (reference sequence). The CDR3 loop is CASTPPLAGGFNEQFL. The CDR3 DNA reads TGTGCCAGCACCCCACCATTAGCGGGAGGGTTCAATGAGCAGTTCTTA.

The chain employs TRBV20-1 and TRBJ2-5; TRBD2 aligns across 13 bases. Trimming cost V 1 base and J 5 bases; bases outside gene matches: 7. Germline V gene lookup returns CDR1 DFQATT and CDR2 SNEGSKA (reference sequence). CDR3 size: 16 residues. CDR3 protein: CSARGLTSGRCETQYF. In nucleotides, the CDR3 is TGCAGTGCTAGAGGTTTGACTAGCGGGAGGTGTGAGACCCAGTACTTC.

The chain carries TRBV10-2 and TRBJ1-2; TRBD1 matches at 7 bases. V lost 3 bases and J lost 2; bases outside the gene matches: 15. The CDR3 contains 18 residues. The germline V gene encodes CDR1 WSHSY and CDR2 SAAADI. CDR3 sequence: CASSDSVRGHYLNYGYTF. The CDR3, as DNA: TGCGCCAGCAGTGATTCCGTGAGGGGGCATTACCTAAACTATGGCTACACCTTC.

In this sample, this clonotype turned up a few times. Mismatch with germline at one junction end may stem from a read error. The chain joins TRBV11-3 to TRBJ2-7; D is perhaps TRBD2 (5 bases). Germline V gene sequence: CDR1 SGHNT, CDR2 YENEEA. CDR3 size: 14 residues. CDR3 sequence: CAGSLDTGTYEQNF. As DNA, the CDR3 is TGTGCCGGCAGCTTAGATACGGGAACTTACGAGCAGAACTTC.

This clonotype has a count of ten or more. CDR3 sequence (DNA): TGCAGCGTCGAGACTAGGAAGACTGAAGCTTTCTTT. This codes for CSVETRKTEAFF. The genes are TRBV29-1 and TRBJ1-1; D is unresolved. Germline V gene lookup returns CDR1 SQVTM and CDR2 ANQGSEA. The CDR3 spans 12 residues. Trimming removed 6 bases from V and 5 bases from J, with 13 bases in between.

In its sample, this clonotype was seen once. Germline and junction disagree at one end, which may indicate a read error. The chain is built from TRBV11-2 and TRBJ2-4; 7 positions match TRBD1. Looked up from germline, CDR1 is SGHAT and CDR2 is FQNNGV. The CDR3 extends over 14 amino acids. CDR3 region: CASSQTGSKNIKYF. CDR3 DNA: TGTGCCAGCAGTCAGACAGGGTCCAAAAACATTAAGTACTTC.

Notes on this clonotype: No conserved phenylalanine or tryptophan ends this CDR3, so it is likely a read error. J is TRBJ1-2 and V is TRBV11-2, with 9 bases matching TRBD1. The CDR3 sequence is 14 residues long. Germline CDR1 reads SGHAT; CDR2 reads FQNNGV. CDR3 sequence: CATSVDRGYYSYTL. The CDR3 DNA reads TGTGCCACCAGCGTGGACAGGGGCTACTATAGCTACACCCTC.

This clonotype was found a few times. The genes are TRBV7-2 and TRBJ2-3; the match to TRBD2 covers 9 bases. Germline-derived CDR1 and CDR2 are SGHTA and FQGNSA. Trimming at V came to 1 base and at J to 4 bases, leaving 9 bases not matched to a gene. The CDR3 runs to 17 residues. The CDR3 region is CASSLGLAEANADTQYF. For the CDR3, the DNA is TGTGCCAGCAGCTTAGGACTAGCGGAGGCCAACGCAGATACGCAGTATTTT.

This clonotype was picked up a small number of times. One junction end does not reproduce the germline sequence, and a read error may be involved. V is TRBV6-2 or TRBV6-3 and J is TRBJ1-6; possible D gene TRBD1, 5 bases. This CDR3 comprises 12 residues. Germline V lookup: CDR1 MNHEY, CDR2 SVGEGT. The CDR3 DNA follows: TGTTCCAGCATCCAGCCGGGGGTACCCCTCCACTTT. As protein: CSSIQPGVPLHF.

The sample holds many counts of this clonotype. The CDR3 loop is CSATGLAGASSSYEQYF. CDR3 sequence (DNA): TGCAGTGCAACGGGACTAGCGGGGGCCTCTAGCTCCTACGAGCAGTACTTC. V gene TRBV20-1 combines with J gene TRBJ2-7; 14 bases match TRBD2. The V gene's germline CDR1 is DFQATT and CDR2 SNEGSKA (reference sequence). The CDR3 sequence is 17 residues long. The ends lost 6 bases at V and 0 bases at J; junction bases unmatched: 10.

A remark on this clonotype: Possible read error: a much larger clone is one base away. V and J are TRBV4-3 and TRBJ2-7; TRBD2 agrees at 11 bases. With V trimmed by 0 bases and J by 3 bases, 13 bases remained unmatched. The length of the CDR3 is 19 residues. The germline V gene has CDR1 LGHNA and CDR2 YSLEER. This chain's CDR3 is CASSQEVPRGTSGYYEQYF. The DNA of the CDR3 is TGCGCCAGCAGCCAAGAGGTGCCGCGGGGGACTAGCGGATACTACGAGCAGTACTTC.

The chain uses TRBV4-2 and TRBJ1-3; perhaps TRBD1 as D (5 bases). Germline assignment: CDR1 LGHNA and CDR2 YNFKEQ. Trimming left V 4 bases short and J 0 bases short, with 19 bases between. There are 18 residues in the CDR3. Written as DNA, the CDR3 is TGTGCCAGCAGCCTCCGACGGGGAGGGGATAGCTCTGGAAACACCATATATTTT. Translation gives CASSLRRGGDSSGNTIYF.

Comment on this clonotype: The junction and the germline gene differ at one end; a read error may be behind it. This chain joins TRBV11-3 and TRBJ2-7; D may be TRBD2 (5 bases). This CDR3 is built from 15 residues. From germline, CDR1 is SGHNT and CDR2 YENEEA. The CDR3 DNA reads as TGCACCAGCAGCTTGCGGCAGTGGACTTCTTACGAGCAGTACTTC. Amino acids: CTSSLRQWTSYEQYF.

Relative to its sample, this clonotype is large. The chain carries TRBV4-1 and TRBJ2-7; D is unclear. The CDR3 contains 13 residues. CDR1 and CDR2 from the germline V gene are MGHRA and YSYEKL. With 0 bases removed from V and 5 bases from J, the gap between germline ends came to 8 bases. The CDR3 DNA sequence: TGCGCCAGCAGCCAAGATAGGTCAGACGAGCAGTACTTC. Translating gives CASSQDRSDEQYF.

In the case of this clonotype: A much larger clone differs by one base, so this may be a read error. This chain connects TRBV6-2 or TRBV6-3 to TRBJ2-1; a weak D match, TRBD1 (6 bases). CDR3 size: 14 residues. Germline CDR1 MNHEY, CDR2 SVGEGT. CDR3 residues: CVSSSLLTRGEQFF. CDR3 DNA sequence: TGTGTCAGCAGTAGCCTGCTCACGAGGGGGGAGCAGTTCTTC.

This clonotype was recorded only once. Germline and junction disagree at one end, which may indicate a read error. This chain uses TRBV5-4 with TRBJ2-5, with TRBD1 matching 7 bases. CDR3 size: 15 residues. Germline CDR1 and CDR2: SGHNT and YYREEE (reference sequence). This CDR3 reads CVSRPTRDRQETQYF. The CDR3 nucleotides read TGTGTCAGCAGGCCTACCCGGGACAGACAAGAGACCCAGTACTTC.